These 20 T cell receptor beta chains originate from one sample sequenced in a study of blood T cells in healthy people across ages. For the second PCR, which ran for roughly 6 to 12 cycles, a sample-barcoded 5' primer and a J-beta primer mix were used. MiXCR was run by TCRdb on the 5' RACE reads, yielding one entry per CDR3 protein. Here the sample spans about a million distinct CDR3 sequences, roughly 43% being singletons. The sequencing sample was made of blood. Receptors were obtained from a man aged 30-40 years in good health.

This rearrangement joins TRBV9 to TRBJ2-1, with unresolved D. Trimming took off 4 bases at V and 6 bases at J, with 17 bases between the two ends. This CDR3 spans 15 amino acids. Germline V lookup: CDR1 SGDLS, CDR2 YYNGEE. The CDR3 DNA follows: TGTGCCAGCAGCCCAAGACCTGACGTCCCCAATGAGCAGTTCTTC. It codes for CASSPRPDVPNEQFF.

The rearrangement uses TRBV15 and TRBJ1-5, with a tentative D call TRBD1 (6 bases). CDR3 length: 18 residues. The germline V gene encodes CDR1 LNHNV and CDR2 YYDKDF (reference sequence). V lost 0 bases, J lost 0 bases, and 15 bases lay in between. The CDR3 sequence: CATSRDRLGANSNQPQHF. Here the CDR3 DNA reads TGTGCCACCAGCAGAGATCGGCTGGGGGCGAATAGCAATCAGCCCCAGCATTTT. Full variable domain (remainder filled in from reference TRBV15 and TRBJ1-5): DAMVIQNPRYQVTQFGKPVTLSCSQTLNHNVMYWYQQKSSQAPKLLFHYYDKDFNNEADTPDNFQSRRPNTSFCFLDIRSPGLGDTAMYLCATSRDRLGANSNQPQHFGDGTRLSIL.

CDR3 region: CASSLVRRGRGTDTQYF. The DNA for the CDR3 is TGTGCCAGCAGCTTAGTCCGTCGGGGACGGGGCACAGATACGCAGTATTTT. The V and J genes are TRBV7-2 and TRBJ2-3; D assignment may be TRBD1 or TRBD2 (5 bases each). This CDR3 is built from 17 residues. Germline CDR1 SGHTA, CDR2 FQGNSA. Trimming removed 1 base from V and 1 base from J, with 15 bases in between.

In DNA form, the CDR3 reads TGCAGCGTTGTTCGACAGGGAACCTACGAGCAGTACTTC. Protein product: CSVVRQGTYEQYF. This sequence joins TRBV29-1 and TRBJ2-7, with TRBD1 matching over 7 bases. The CDR3 has 13 residues. CDR1 is SQVTM, CDR2 ANQGSEA, per germline. Germline trimming cut 4 bases from V and 2 bases from J; bases unmatched to any gene: 5.

Written as DNA, the CDR3 is TGCAGTGCCGGCGTGGGGGGCGTCTTGGAGGGGGAGCTGTTTTTT. This translates into CSAGVGGVLEGELFF. The gene calls are TRBV20-1 and TRBJ2-2; D possibly matches TRBD1 or TRBD2 (6 bases each). Deletions cut 6 bases from V and 8 bases from J, with 22 bases between. The CDR3 consists of 15 residues. Germline CDR1 is DFQATT and CDR2 is SNEGSKA (reference sequence).

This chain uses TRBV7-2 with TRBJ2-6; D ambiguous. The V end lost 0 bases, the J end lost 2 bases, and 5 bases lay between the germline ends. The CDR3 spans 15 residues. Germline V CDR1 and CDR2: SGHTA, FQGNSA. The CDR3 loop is CASSLATTGANVLTF. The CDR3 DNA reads TGTGCCAGCAGCTTAGCCACAACTGGGGCCAACGTCCTGACTTTC.

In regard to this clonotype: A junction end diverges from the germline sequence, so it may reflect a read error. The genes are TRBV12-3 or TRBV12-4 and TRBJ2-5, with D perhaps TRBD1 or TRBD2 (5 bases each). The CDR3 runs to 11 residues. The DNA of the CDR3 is TGTGCCAGCGGTTTTTCCAGGGAGCAGTACTTC. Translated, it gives CASGFSREQYF.

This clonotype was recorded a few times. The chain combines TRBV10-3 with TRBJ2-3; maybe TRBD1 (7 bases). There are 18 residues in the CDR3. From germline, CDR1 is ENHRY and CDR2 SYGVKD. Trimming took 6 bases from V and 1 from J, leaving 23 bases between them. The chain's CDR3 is CAISGEGRDSRRTDTQYF. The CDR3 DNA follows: TGTGCCATCAGCGGCGAGGGGCGGGACAGCAGACGCACAGATACGCAGTATTTT.

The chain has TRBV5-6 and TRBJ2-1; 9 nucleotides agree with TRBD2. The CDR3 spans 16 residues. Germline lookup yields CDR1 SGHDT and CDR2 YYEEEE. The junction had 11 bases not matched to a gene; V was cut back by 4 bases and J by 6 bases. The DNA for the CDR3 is TGTGCCAGCAGCCGTAAACCGGGACTAGCTGGCAATGAGCAGTTCTTC. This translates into CASSRKPGLAGNEQFF.

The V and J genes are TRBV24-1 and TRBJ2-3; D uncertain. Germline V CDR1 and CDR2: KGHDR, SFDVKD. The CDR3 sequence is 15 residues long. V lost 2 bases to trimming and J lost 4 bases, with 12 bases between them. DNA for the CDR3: TGTGCCACCAGTGATTCTAAGGTGTACCCAGATACGCAGTATTTT. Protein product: CATSDSKVYPDTQYF.

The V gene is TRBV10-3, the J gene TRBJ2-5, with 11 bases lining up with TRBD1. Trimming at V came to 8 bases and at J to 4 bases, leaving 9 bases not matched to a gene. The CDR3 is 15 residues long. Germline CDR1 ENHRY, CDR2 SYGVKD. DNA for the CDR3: TGTGCCATCGGCGGGACAGGGGGAATGGGAGAGACCCAGTACTTC. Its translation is CAIGGTGGMGETQYF.

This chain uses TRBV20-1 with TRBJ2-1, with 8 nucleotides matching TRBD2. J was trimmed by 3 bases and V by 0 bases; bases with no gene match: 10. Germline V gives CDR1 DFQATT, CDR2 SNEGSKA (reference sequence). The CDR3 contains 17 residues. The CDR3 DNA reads TGCAGTGCTAGAGAAGCGGGGGCCAACAAGGGCTACAATGAGCAGTTCTTC. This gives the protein CSAREAGANKGYNEQFF.

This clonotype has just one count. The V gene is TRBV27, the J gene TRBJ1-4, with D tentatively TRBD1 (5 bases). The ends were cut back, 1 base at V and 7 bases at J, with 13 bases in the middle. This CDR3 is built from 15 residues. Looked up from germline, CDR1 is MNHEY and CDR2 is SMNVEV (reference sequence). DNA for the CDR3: TGTGCCAGCAGTTTATATGGGGGGTATGGTGAAAAACTGTTTTTT. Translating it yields CASSLYGGYGEKLFF.

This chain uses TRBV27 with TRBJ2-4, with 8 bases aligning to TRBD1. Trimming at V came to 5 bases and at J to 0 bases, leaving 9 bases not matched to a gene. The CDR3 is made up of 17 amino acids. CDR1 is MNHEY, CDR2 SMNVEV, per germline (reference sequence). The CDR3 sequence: CASSPDRAGLAKNIQYF. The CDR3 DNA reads TGTGCCAGCAGTCCGGACAGGGCCGGACTAGCCAAAAACATTCAGTACTTC.

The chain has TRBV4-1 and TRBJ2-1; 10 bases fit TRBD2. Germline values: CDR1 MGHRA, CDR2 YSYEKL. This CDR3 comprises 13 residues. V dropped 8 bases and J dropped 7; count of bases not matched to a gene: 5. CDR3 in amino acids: CASRGLAENEQFF. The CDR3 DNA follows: TGCGCCAGCCGCGGACTAGCGGAAAATGAGCAGTTCTTC.

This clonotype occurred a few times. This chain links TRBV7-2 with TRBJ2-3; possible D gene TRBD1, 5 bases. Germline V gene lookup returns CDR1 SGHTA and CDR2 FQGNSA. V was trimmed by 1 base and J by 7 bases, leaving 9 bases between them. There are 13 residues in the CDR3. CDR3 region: CASSLVKGNTQYF. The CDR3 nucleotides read TGTGCCAGCAGCTTAGTGAAGGGGAATACGCAGTATTTT.

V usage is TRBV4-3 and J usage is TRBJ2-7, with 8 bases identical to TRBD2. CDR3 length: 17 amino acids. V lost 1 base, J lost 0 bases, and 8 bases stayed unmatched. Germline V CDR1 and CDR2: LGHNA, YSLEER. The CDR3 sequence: CASSQAREGLDSYEQYF. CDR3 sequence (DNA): TGCGCCAGCAGCCAAGCTCGGGAGGGACTTGACTCCTACGAGCAGTACTTC.

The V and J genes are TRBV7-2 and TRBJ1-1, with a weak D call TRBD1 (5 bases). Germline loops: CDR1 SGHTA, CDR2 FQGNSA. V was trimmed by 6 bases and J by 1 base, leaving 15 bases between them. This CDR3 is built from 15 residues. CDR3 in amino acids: CASSREGARNTEAFF. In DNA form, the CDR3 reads TGTGCCAGCAGTCGTGAAGGGGCGCGGAACACTGAAGCTTTCTTT.

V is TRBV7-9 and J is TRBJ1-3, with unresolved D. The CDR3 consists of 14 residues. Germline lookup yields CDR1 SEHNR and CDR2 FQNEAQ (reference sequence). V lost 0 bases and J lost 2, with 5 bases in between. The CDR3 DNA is TGTGCCAGCAGCTTAGCGGGAGCTGGAAACACCATATATTTT. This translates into CASSLAGAGNTIYF.

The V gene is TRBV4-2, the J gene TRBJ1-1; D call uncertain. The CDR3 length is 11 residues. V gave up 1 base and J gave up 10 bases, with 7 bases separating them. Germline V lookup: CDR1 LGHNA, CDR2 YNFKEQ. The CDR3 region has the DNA TGTGCCAGCAGCCAAGTTGGGTCAGCTTTCTTT. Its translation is CASSQVGSAFF.